This TCR beta chain was profiled in a study of tissue T cells after allogeneic stem cell transplantation. Sequencing was performed with immunoSEQ multiplex PCR; in TCRdb, only in-frame clones are kept and a portion is missing. The table lists fewer than 10,000 clones, approximately 34% of them singletons. This clone was seen only a few times. Mouse gene names and germline throughout. Time point noted: mouse harvest day 14 after allogeneic transplant. The graft held 10^6 splenic CD5+ T cells and 10^7 T-cell-depleted bone marrow cells. The clonotype comes from a female BALB/c mouse given C57BL/6 T cells with graft-versus-host disease after an allogeneic hematopoietic cell transplant. Material: skin.

CDR3 bases read: TGTGCCAGCAGGAGGACAGGGGACTATGCTGAGCAGTTC. This codes for CASRRTGDYAEQF. The complete CDR3 protein is CASRRTGDYAEQFF. V usage is TRBV13-3 and J usage is TRBJ2-1; 9 bases map to TRBD1. The CDR3 goes on 1 residue after the read ends, and that part is filled in from the germline J gene. The CDR3 covers 14 residues. The trim removed 5 bases at V and 2 bases at J, leaving 2 bases unmatched. Germline lookup yields CDR1 NNHDY and CDR2 SYVADS.